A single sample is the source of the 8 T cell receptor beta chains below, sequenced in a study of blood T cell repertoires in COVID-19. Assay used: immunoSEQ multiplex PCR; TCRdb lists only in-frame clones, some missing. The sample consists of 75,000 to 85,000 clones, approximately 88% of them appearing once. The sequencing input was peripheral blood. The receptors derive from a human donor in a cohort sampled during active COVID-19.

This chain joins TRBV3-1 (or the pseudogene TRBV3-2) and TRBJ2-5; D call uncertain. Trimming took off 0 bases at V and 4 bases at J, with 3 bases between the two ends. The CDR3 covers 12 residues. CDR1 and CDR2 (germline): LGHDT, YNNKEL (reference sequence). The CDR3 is CASSQDSETQYF. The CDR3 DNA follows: TGTGCCAGCAGCCAAGACTCAGAGACCCAGTACTTC.

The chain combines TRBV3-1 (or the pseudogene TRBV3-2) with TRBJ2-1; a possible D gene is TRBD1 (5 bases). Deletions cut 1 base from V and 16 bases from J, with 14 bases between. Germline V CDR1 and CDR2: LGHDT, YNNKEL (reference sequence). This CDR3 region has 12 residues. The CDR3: CASSQASQGNFF. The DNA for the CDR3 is TGTGCCAGCAGCCAAGCATCGCAGGGTAATTTCTTC.

CDR3 sequence reads: CASSRETGGSYEQYF. The CDR3 DNA is TGTGCCAGCAGCCGTGAGACAGGGGGATCGTACGAGCAGTACTTC. This chain uses TRBV7-9 with TRBJ2-7; 9 nucleotides line up with TRBD1. From germline, CDR1 is SEHNR and CDR2 FQNEAQ (reference sequence). V was clipped by 5 bases and J by 4 bases; unmatched bases: 9. There are 15 residues in the CDR3.

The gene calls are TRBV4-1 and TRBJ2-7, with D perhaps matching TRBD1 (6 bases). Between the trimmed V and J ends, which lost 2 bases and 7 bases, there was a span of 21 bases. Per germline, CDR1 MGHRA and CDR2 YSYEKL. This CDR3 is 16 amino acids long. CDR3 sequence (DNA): TGCGCCAGCAGCCAAACTTTACTCAGGGGTCCCAGGGAGCAGTACTTC. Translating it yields CASSQTLLRGPREQYF.

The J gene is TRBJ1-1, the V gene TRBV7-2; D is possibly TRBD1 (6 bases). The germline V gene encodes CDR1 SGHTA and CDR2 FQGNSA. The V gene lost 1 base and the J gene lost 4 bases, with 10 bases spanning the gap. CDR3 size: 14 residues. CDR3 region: CASSLVWGPTEAFF. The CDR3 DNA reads TGTGCCAGCAGCTTAGTTTGGGGGCCCACTGAAGCTTTCTTT.

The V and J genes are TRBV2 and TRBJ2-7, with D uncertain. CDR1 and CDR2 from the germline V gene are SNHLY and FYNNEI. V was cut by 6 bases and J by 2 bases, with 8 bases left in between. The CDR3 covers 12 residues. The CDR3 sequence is CASRAVTYEQYF. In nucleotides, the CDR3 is TGTGCCAGCAGGGCGGTGACCTACGAGCAGTACTTC.

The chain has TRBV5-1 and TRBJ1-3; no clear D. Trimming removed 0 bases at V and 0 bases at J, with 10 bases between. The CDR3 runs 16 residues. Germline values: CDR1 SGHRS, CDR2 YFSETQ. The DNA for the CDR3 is TGCGCCAGCAGCTTGGCCCCGGGGAACTCTGGAAACACCATATATTTT. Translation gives CASSLAPGNSGNTIYF.

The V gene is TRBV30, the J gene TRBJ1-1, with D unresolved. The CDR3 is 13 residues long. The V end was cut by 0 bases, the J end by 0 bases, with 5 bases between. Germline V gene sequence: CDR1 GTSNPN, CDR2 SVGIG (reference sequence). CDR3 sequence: CAWSVQMNTEAFF. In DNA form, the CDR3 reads TGTGCCTGGAGTGTACAAATGAACACTGAAGCTTTCTTT.